This TCR beta chain came from a study of human T cells and chemical hapten exposure. Looking at the study overall: 2% DPC was applied to approximately 2 cm by approximately 2 cm of upper inner arm skin for sensitization. Patch tests applied 0.01% DPC to the upper back and were scored after 6 days.

Unique molecular identifiers were attached to individual cDNA molecules during library preparation. One entry per CDR3 protein results from TCRdb running MiXCR on the RACE reads. Seen here are about 290,000 distinct CDR3 sequences, over 7.5% observed once, and the top ten hold 0.9% to 1.5%. The CDR3 length is 11 residues. Germline CDR1 is KGHDR and CDR2 is SFDVKD. V lost 9 bases and J lost 6, with 8 bases in between. Specified time point: pre-sensitization, week 0. Treatment denoted: therapeutic diphenylcyclopropenone sensitization with weekly scalp DPC. The source is a man aged 18 to 30 with alopecia areata. Some clones in this sample may be carry-over from other donors' samples. The sequences come from whole blood, collected in connection with sensitization to the hapten diphenylcyclopropenone (DPC). J is TRBJ2-1 and V is TRBV24-1; D is possibly TRBD1 (5 bases). The CDR3 here is CATGRGNEQFF. CDR3 nucleotides: TGTGCCACCGGTAGGGGCAATGAGCAGTTCTTC.